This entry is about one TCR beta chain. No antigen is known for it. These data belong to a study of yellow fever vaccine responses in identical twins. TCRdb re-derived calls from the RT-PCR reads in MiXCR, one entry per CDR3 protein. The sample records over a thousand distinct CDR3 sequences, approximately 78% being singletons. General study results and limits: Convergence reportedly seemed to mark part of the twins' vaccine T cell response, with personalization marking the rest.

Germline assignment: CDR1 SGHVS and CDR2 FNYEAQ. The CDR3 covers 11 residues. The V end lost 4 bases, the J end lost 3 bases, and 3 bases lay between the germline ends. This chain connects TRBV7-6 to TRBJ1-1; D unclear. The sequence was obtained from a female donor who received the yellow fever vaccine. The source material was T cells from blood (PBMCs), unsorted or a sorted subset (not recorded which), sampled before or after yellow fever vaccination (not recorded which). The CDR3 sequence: CASSSDTEAFF. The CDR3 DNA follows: TGTGCCAGCAGCTCGGACACTGAAGCTTTCTTT.